A selection of T cell receptor beta chains follows, all from one sample in a study of blood T cell repertoires in COVID-19. The protocol was immunoSEQ multiplex PCR, while the TCRdb copy is restricted to in-frame clones and leaves out a portion. There are about 130,000 clones in the sample; 80% to 90% occur only once, and over 3.5% lies in the top ten. Material for sequencing was peripheral blood. The receptors were gathered from an older woman with acute or convalescent COVID-19. Each CDR3 is given with its conserved first and last residue. A D gene is named only where the DNA matches it firmly. Size is omitted from some rows. Given values are once, few, many or a class for expanded clones.

v_gene: TRBV11-3
abundance: -
j_gene: TRBJ2-1
d_gene: -
CDR3aa: CASGGGLSYNEQFF
CDR3nt: TGTGCCAGCGGAGGGGGACTATCCTACAATGAGCAGTTCTTC

v_gene: TRBV7-9
abundance: -
j_gene: TRBJ1-2
d_gene: -
CDR3aa: CASSFTGLNYGYTF
CDR3nt: TGTGCCAGCAGCTTCACGGGTCTTAACTATGGCTACACCTTC

v_gene: TRBV10-3
abundance: -
j_gene: TRBJ2-2
d_gene: TRBD1
CDR3aa: CAIGTGGYGELFF
CDR3nt: TGTGCCATCGGGACAGGGGGGTACGGGGAGCTGTTTTTT

v_gene: TRBV2
abundance: few
j_gene: TRBJ2-1
d_gene: -
CDR3aa: CASSDRTTYNEQFF
CDR3nt: TGTGCCAGCAGTGACCGGACTACCTACAATGAGCAGTTCTTC

v_gene: TRBV30
abundance: -
j_gene: TRBJ1-3
d_gene: TRBD1
CDR3aa: CAWRLGAGGSSGNTIYF
CDR3nt: TGTGCCTGGAGATTGGGGGCAGGGGGCTCCTCTGGAAACACCATATATTTT

v_gene: TRBV15
abundance: -
j_gene: TRBJ1-2
d_gene: TRBD1
CDR3aa: CATSRSTGGRGYGYTF
CDR3nt: TGTGCCACCAGCAGATCTACAGGGGGCCGGGGCTATGGCTACACCTTC

v_gene: TRBV30
abundance: -
j_gene: TRBJ1-2
d_gene: -
CDR3aa: CAWSVLENPNSYTF
CDR3nt: TGTGCCTGGAGTGTACTGGAGAACCCTAACTCCTACACCTTC

v_gene: TRBV27
abundance: once
j_gene: TRBJ1-4
d_gene: TRBD1
CDR3aa: CASSLQGARYELFF
CDR3nt: TGTGCCAGCAGCTTACAGGGGGCGCGGTACGAACTGTTTTTT

v_gene: TRBV24-1
abundance: few
j_gene: TRBJ1-5
d_gene: TRBD1
CDR3aa: CATSGTGVLSSQPQHF
CDR3nt: TGTGCCACCAGTGGCACAGGGGTTTTGTCAAGTCAGCCCCAGCATTTT

v_gene: TRBV2
abundance: -
j_gene: TRBJ1-5
d_gene: -
CDR3aa: CASGRDSSNQPQHF
CDR3nt: TGTGCCAGCGGCCGGGACTCTAGCAATCAGCCCCAGCATTTT

v_gene: TRBV5-4
abundance: once
j_gene: TRBJ2-7
d_gene: -
CDR3aa: CASSSPPGGSSYEQYF
CDR3nt: TGTGCCAGCAGCTCACCCCCAGGGGGGAGCTCCTACGAGCAGTACTTC

v_gene: TRBV5-1
abundance: -
j_gene: TRBJ1-1
d_gene: TRBD1
CDR3aa: CASSHRDSEAFF
CDR3nt: TGCGCCAGCAGTCACAGGGACAGTGAAGCTTTCTTT

v_gene: TRBV12-3/TRBV12-4
abundance: once
j_gene: TRBJ1-2
d_gene: -
CDR3aa: CASGHLSIGYTF
CDR3nt: TGTGCCAGCGGACATCTGTCTATCGGCTACACCTTC

v_gene: TRBV6-2/TRBV6-3
abundance: -
j_gene: TRBJ2-1
d_gene: TRBD2
CDR3aa: CASSSAGGFRNNEQFF
CDR3nt: TGTGCCAGCAGCTCAGCGGGAGGATTTAGAAACAATGAGCAGTTCTTC

v_gene: TRBV6-1
abundance: -
j_gene: TRBJ1-5
d_gene: -
CDR3aa: CASSEGAYSNQPQHF
CDR3nt: TGTGCCAGCAGTGAGGGGGCCTATAGCAATCAGCCCCAGCATTTT

v_gene: TRBV7-3
abundance: -
j_gene: TRBJ1-2
d_gene: -
CDR3aa: CASSLGPSNYGYTF
CDR3nt: TGTGCCAGCAGCTTAGGTCCGAGTAACTATGGCTACACCTTC

v_gene: TRBV18
abundance: -
j_gene: TRBJ1-4
d_gene: -
CDR3aa: CASSLPGATNEKLFF
CDR3nt: TGTGCCAGCTCACTTCCCGGAGCAACTAATGAAAAACTGTTTTTT

v_gene: TRBV7-8
abundance: -
j_gene: TRBJ2-5
d_gene: -
CDR3aa: CASSLNGGGFQETQYF
CDR3nt: TGTGCCAGCAGCTTAAATGGGGGAGGATTCCAAGAGACCCAGTACTTC

v_gene: TRBV2
abundance: -
j_gene: TRBJ1-2
d_gene: TRBD1
CDR3aa: CASTMGQGGYTF
CDR3nt: TGTGCCAGCACCATGGGACAGGGAGGCTACACCTTC

v_gene: TRBV9
abundance: few
j_gene: TRBJ2-3
d_gene: TRBD2
CDR3aa: CASNRLAGTDTQYF
CDR3nt: TGTGCCAGCAACCGACTAGCGGGCACAGATACGCAGTATTTT

v_gene: TRBV3-1/TRBV3-2
abundance: few
j_gene: TRBJ2-2
d_gene: -
CDR3aa: CASSPYVSTGELFF
CDR3nt: TGTGCCAGCAGCCCTTATGTTAGCACCGGGGAGCTGTTTTTT

v_gene: TRBV10-1
abundance: -
j_gene: TRBJ1-1
d_gene: -
CDR3aa: CASSGPTGSPAFF
CDR3nt: TGCGCCAGCAGTGGGCCAACAGGATCTCCAGCTTTCTTT

v_gene: TRBV6-5
abundance: -
j_gene: TRBJ1-5
d_gene: TRBD1
CDR3aa: CASQDRDNNQPQHF
CDR3nt: TGTGCCAGCCAGGACAGGGACAACAATCAGCCCCAGCATTTT

v_gene: TRBV20-1
abundance: -
j_gene: TRBJ2-1
d_gene: TRBD2
CDR3aa: CSASGSGELNEQFF
CDR3nt: TGCAGTGCTAGTGGCAGCGGGGAGTTAAATGAGCAGTTCTTC

v_gene: TRBV4-1
abundance: -
j_gene: TRBJ1-3
d_gene: -
CDR3aa: CASSQDRAGNTIYF
CDR3nt: TGCGCCAGCAGCCAAGACAGGGCTGGAAACACCATATATTTT

v_gene: TRBV19
abundance: -
j_gene: TRBJ2-7
d_gene: TRBD2
CDR3aa: CASSFIGLAGAAEQYF
CDR3nt: TGTGCCAGTAGTTTCATAGGACTAGCGGGAGCGGCCGAGCAGTACTTC

v_gene: TRBV18
abundance: few
j_gene: TRBJ1-1
d_gene: -
CDR3aa: CASSPPAGDQAFF
CDR3nt: TGTGCCAGCTCACCACCTGCAGGGGACCAAGCTTTCTTT

v_gene: TRBV11-3
abundance: -
j_gene: TRBJ1-1
d_gene: -
CDR3aa: CASSLGAGPAEAFF
CDR3nt: TGTGCCAGCAGCTTAGGGGCAGGCCCTGCGGAAGCTTTCTTT

v_gene: TRBV2
abundance: -
j_gene: TRBJ2-3
d_gene: -
CDR3aa: CASSAGQNTDTQYF
CDR3nt: TGTGCCAGCAGTGCGGGACAAAACACAGATACGCAGTATTTT

v_gene: TRBV9
abundance: -
j_gene: TRBJ1-6
d_gene: -
CDR3aa: CASSVGQEAWSPLHF
CDR3nt: TGTGCCAGCAGCGTAGGGCAGGAGGCATGGTCACCCCTCCACTTT

v_gene: TRBV5-4
abundance: -
j_gene: TRBJ2-1
d_gene: TRBD2
CDR3aa: CASSLGGLAGYEQFF
CDR3nt: TGTGCCAGCAGCTTGGGGGGACTAGCGGGATATGAGCAGTTCTTC

v_gene: TRBV9
abundance: -
j_gene: TRBJ1-1
d_gene: -
CDR3aa: CASSVAAGSMEAFF
CDR3nt: TGTGCCAGCAGCGTAGCCGCAGGGTCGATGGAAGCTTTCTTT

v_gene: TRBV30
abundance: -
j_gene: TRBJ1-4
d_gene: TRBD1
CDR3aa: CAWNRGVIGNEKLFF
CDR3nt: TGTGCCTGGAACAGGGGGGTTATCGGTAATGAAAAACTGTTTTTT

v_gene: TRBV5-4
abundance: -
j_gene: TRBJ1-3
d_gene: -
CDR3aa: CASSPGTGNTIYF
CDR3nt: TGTGCCAGCAGTCCCGGGACTGGAAACACCATATATTTT

v_gene: TRBV24-1
abundance: -
j_gene: TRBJ1-1
d_gene: -
CDR3aa: CATSDSTAPDEAFF
CDR3nt: TGTGCCACCAGTGATTCGACTGCACCCGATGAAGCTTTCTTT

v_gene: TRBV9
abundance: few
j_gene: TRBJ1-3
d_gene: -
CDR3aa: CASSVDLLGNTIYF
CDR3nt: TGTGCCAGCAGCGTCGACTTACTTGGAAACACCATATATTTT

v_gene: TRBV7-6
abundance: -
j_gene: TRBJ2-1
d_gene: -
CDR3aa: CASSLAGIRREQFF
CDR3nt: TGTGCCAGCAGCTTGGCGGGGATACGGCGTGAGCAGTTCTTC

v_gene: TRBV18
abundance: -
j_gene: TRBJ1-1
d_gene: -
CDR3aa: CASSPLTMNTEAFF
CDR3nt: TGTGCCAGCTCACCACTAACAATGAACACTGAAGCTTTCTTT

v_gene: TRBV24-1
abundance: -
j_gene: TRBJ1-5
d_gene: -
CDR3aa: CATSGAGSQPQHF
CDR3nt: TGTGCCACCAGTGGAGCCGGGTCTCAGCCCCAGCATTTT

v_gene: TRBV9
abundance: -
j_gene: TRBJ1-1
d_gene: -
CDR3aa: CASSVGAGLGTEAFF
CDR3nt: TGTGCCAGCAGCGTAGGAGCAGGGTTGGGGACTGAAGCTTTCTTT

v_gene: TRBV4-2
abundance: -
j_gene: TRBJ1-6
d_gene: -
CDR3aa: CASSHPESNSPLHF
CDR3nt: TGTGCCAGCAGCCATCCTGAGTCCAATTCACCCCTCCACTTT

v_gene: TRBV11-2
abundance: once
j_gene: TRBJ1-2
d_gene: -
CDR3aa: CASSLVADTAYGYTF
CDR3nt: TGTGCCAGCAGCTTAGTGGCAGACACCGCGTATGGCTACACCTTC

v_gene: TRBV2
abundance: -
j_gene: TRBJ1-2
d_gene: TRBD1
CDR3aa: CASTGTGRRYGYTF
CDR3nt: TGTGCCAGCACGGGGACAGGAAGGAGGTATGGCTACACCTTC

v_gene: TRBV7-9
abundance: -
j_gene: TRBJ1-6
d_gene: -
CDR3aa: CASSLATGKGSRNSPLHF
CDR3nt: TGTGCCAGCAGCTTAGCCACCGGGAAGGGAAGTCGGAATTCACCCCTCCACTTT

v_gene: TRBV2
abundance: -
j_gene: TRBJ2-1
d_gene: TRBD1
CDR3aa: CASSAARGGSGEQFF
CDR3nt: TGTGCCAGCAGTGCCGCTAGAGGGGGCTCTGGGGAGCAGTTCTTC

v_gene: TRBV19
abundance: -
j_gene: TRBJ1-5
d_gene: -
CDR3aa: CASSIMAGNQPQHF
CDR3nt: TGTGCCAGTAGTATAATGGCAGGCAATCAGCCCCAGCATTTT

v_gene: TRBV2
abundance: -
j_gene: TRBJ2-3
d_gene: TRBD1
CDR3aa: CASRPVPGQGSSTDTQYF
CDR3nt: TGTGCCAGCAGACCAGTCCCGGGACAGGGATCAAGCACAGATACGCAGTATTTT

v_gene: TRBV11-2
abundance: -
j_gene: TRBJ2-2
d_gene: -
CDR3aa: CASSLDPRESGELFF
CDR3nt: TGTGCCAGCAGCTTAGATCCCCGGGAGTCGGGGGAGCTGTTTTTT

v_gene: TRBV30
abundance: -
j_gene: TRBJ2-3
d_gene: TRBD2
CDR3aa: CAWRLAPSTDTQYF
CDR3nt: TGTGCCTGGCGACTAGCGCCTAGCACAGATACGCAGTATTTT

v_gene: TRBV18
abundance: -
j_gene: TRBJ1-2
d_gene: TRBD1
CDR3aa: CASSPDGTANYGYTF
CDR3nt: TGTGCCAGCTCGCCCGACGGGACAGCTAACTATGGCTACACCTTC

v_gene: TRBV6-1
abundance: few
j_gene: TRBJ2-6
d_gene: -
CDR3aa: CASSERLHSGANVLTF
CDR3nt: TGTGCCAGCAGTGAAAGACTTCACTCTGGGGCCAACGTCCTGACTTTC

v_gene: TRBV6-1
abundance: -
j_gene: TRBJ2-7
d_gene: -
CDR3aa: CASSERRYEQYF
CDR3nt: TGTGCCAGCAGTGAAAGGCGGTACGAGCAGTACTTC

v_gene: TRBV18
abundance: -
j_gene: TRBJ1-1
d_gene: -
CDR3aa: CASSPRGRGFYTEAFF
CDR3nt: TGTGCCAGCTCTCCCCGAGGGAGGGGATTTTACACTGAAGCTTTCTTT

v_gene: TRBV15
abundance: -
j_gene: TRBJ1-1
d_gene: -
CDR3aa: CATSRDLRPKAFF
CDR3nt: TGTGCCACCAGCAGAGATCTGCGCCCCAAAGCTTTCTTT